This record looks at one T cell receptor (beta chain) sequence and its context. An end of the junction does not agree with germline; a read error may underlie this. TCRdb redid the calling of the PCR reads with MiXCR, one entry per CDR3 protein. The sample yields roughly 17,000 distinct CDR3 sequences, roughly 40% seen once. The entry originates in a study of tumor-infiltrating lymphocytes in oesophageal squamous cell carcinoma. This CDR3 is 15 amino acids long. CDR1 and CDR2 from the germline V gene are SGHVT and SQSDAQ. Sequencing input: normal esophageal tissue next to the tumor. The chain uses TRBV7-4 and TRBJ2-5, with D hard to call. This sequence originates from a female donor with esophageal squamous cell carcinoma. CDR3 sequence reads: CASSLAVVGASPLHF. CDR3 coding DNA: TGTGCCAGCAGCTTAGCTGTTGTAGGTGCATCACCCCTCCACTTC. The whole variable domain, remainder taken from reference TRBV7-4 and TRBJ2-5, is GAGVSQSPRYKVAKRGRDVALRCDSISGHVTLYWYRQTLGQGSEVLTYSQSDAQRDKSGRPSGRFSAERPERSVSTLKIQRTEQGDSAVYLCASSLAVVGASPLHFGPGTRLLVL.